The 11 T cell receptor delta chains below come from one sample, sequenced in a study of γδ T cells in repeated Plasmodium falciparum infection. Flow sorting of PBMC yielded separate Vgamma9/Vdelta2+ and Vdelta2-negative gammadelta T cell populations for bulk repertoire analysis. TCRdb called clones from the multiplex PCR reads again using CATT. The sample consists of 45,000 to 70,000 delta-chain clones, roughly 1.8% of them appearing once. The sequenced material came from gamma-delta T cells from blood. All receptors derive from a pool of human donors (malaria-infected and uninfected, not separated).

About this clone: At residue 16, the TCRdb amino acid sequence and the translated nucleotide sequence differ, so the protein here is the DNA translation. The chain employs TRDV1 and TRDJ1; the match to TRDD3 covers 10 bases. Assignment of the J gene here rests on matching the DNA to germline, because TCRdb gives none. The germline gives CDR1 TSWWSYY, CDR2 QGS. The CDR3 contains 27 residues. The V segment lost 1 base and the J segment 8 bases; nucleotides outside the gene matches: 43. The CDR3 loop reads CALGEPMAHSSFLPYRGIREIPPKLIF. For the CDR3, the DNA is TGTGCTCTTGGGGAACCGATGGCCCACTCATCCTTCCTTCCGTACCGGGGGATACGCGAAATTCCGCCCAAACTCATCTTT.

In this sample, this clone turned up a few times. Since a far larger clone is one base different, this is likely a read error. This sample includes further DNA sequences coding for the same CDR3. The chain recombines TRDV1 with TRDJ1; perhaps TRDD3 as D (6 bases). Germline values: CDR1 TSWWSYY, CDR2 QGS. The CDR3 spans 24 residues. The CDR3 DNA sequence: TGTGCTCTTGGGGAAGGGAGAGGTTTGTATCTCTCTCCCGGGGGAAAAACCGGCACCGATAAACTTATCTTT. Amino acids: CALGEGRGLYLSPGGKTGTDKLIF.

As to this clone: Given a far larger clone just one base away, this is likely a sequencing read error. Other DNA sequences in this specimen translate into the identical CDR3. The V gene is TRDV1; the J gene was not called; whether TRDD3, the table's D call, matches the DNA was not checked. The CDR3 totals 19 residues. Germline CDR1 reads TSWWSYY; CDR2 reads QGS. The chain's CDR3 is CALGEHPYLGMVYTDKLIF. DNA of the CDR3: TGTGCTCTTGGGGAACACCCCTACTTGGGGATGGTTTACACCGATAAACTCATCTTC.

This clone came up a few times. TCRdb's listed protein matches a much larger clone and diverges from this DNA's translation at residue 26, likely through a read error; the protein shown comes from the DNA. Here the V gene is TRDV1, but the J gene went uncalled; the table's D gene call, TRDD3, was not cross checked with the DNA. Germline CDR1 TSWWSYY, CDR2 QGS. The CDR3 consists of 27 residues. Here the CDR3 DNA reads TGTGCTCTTGGGGAACGATCCTACCCACCTCCCTTCCTTTCTGGGGGATACGCCGGGTGGTACACCGATAAACTCACCTTT. Encoded protein: CALGERSYPPPFLSGGYAGWYTDKLTF.

With regard to this clone: The protein recorded in TCRdb matches a much larger clone and deviates from this DNA's translation at residue 11, suggesting a read error; the protein here is obtained by translating the DNA. CDR3 nucleotides: TGTGCTCTTGGGGAACATAAGGCGGACTGGTGTGCTCGGGTCGATAAACTCATCTTT. It specifies CALGEHKADWCARVDKLIF. The V and J genes are TRDV1 and TRDJ1; possible D gene TRDD3, 5 bases. V lost 1 base to trimming and J lost 4 bases, with 25 bases between them. There are 19 residues in the CDR3. Germline V lookup: CDR1 TSWWSYY, CDR2 QGS.

This clone was recorded a few times. TCRdb assigns this DNA the protein of a much larger clone, which departs from its translation at residue 5; this likely reflects a read error, and the protein shown comes from translating the DNA. The chain is built from TRDV1 and TRDJ1, with D perhaps being TRDD2 or TRDD3 (6 bases each). The J gene was not available in TCRdb and was assigned here by matching the DNA to germline segments. The CDR3 sequence is 16 residues long. The germline gives CDR1 TSWWSYY, CDR2 QGS. The CDR3 is CALGKLLLGASDKLIF. The CDR3, as DNA: TGTGCTCTTGGGAAACTCCTACTGGGTGCTAGCGATAAACTCATCTTT.

This clone appeared many times. The protein given by TCRdb reflects a much larger clone and differs at residue 17 from this DNA's translation, likely from a read error; the protein shown is the DNA's translation. This chain links TRDV1 with TRDJ1, with D possibly matching TRDD3 (7 bases). The CDR3 loop spans 25 amino acids. Germline CDR1 and CDR2: TSWWSYY and QGS. The CDR3 loop is CAIGDRGVWSFPLGQGAPRTDKLIF. CDR3 DNA: TGTGCTATTGGGGACAGAGGAGTTTGGTCCTTCCCACTGGGGCAAGGGGCTCCACGCACCGATAAACTCATCTTT.

Comment on this clone: A clone one base away is much larger, so this may be a read error. In the same sample, other DNA sequences code for this CDR3. The V and J genes are TRDV1 and TRDJ1, with 11 bases matching TRDD3. This CDR3 has 27 residues. Germline CDR1 TSWWSYY, CDR2 QGS. Trimming cost V 4 bases and J 1 base; bases outside gene matches: 38. CDR3 in amino acids: CALGVPRFLPEMGLGDKDLCVTDKLIF. DNA of the CDR3: TGTGCTCTTGGGGTCCCTAGGTTCCTACCTGAGATGGGACTGGGGGATAAAGATCTATGTGTCACCGATAAACTCATCTTT.

As regards this clone: The protein TCRdb gives is from a much larger clone and does not agree with this DNA's translation at residue 5, likely a read error; the protein shown here comes from the DNA. The chain links TRDV3 to TRDJ1, with 12 bases aligning to TRDD3. Since TCRdb gives no J gene, matching the DNA to germline was used here to assign it. Germline CDR1 reads TVYSNPD; CDR2 reads GDNSRS (reference sequence). The CDR3 loop spans 19 amino acids. With V trimmed by 4 bases and J by 3 bases, 21 bases remained unmatched. The CDR3 sequence is CASCRRGGWGIRGSDKLIF. The CDR3 region has the DNA TGTGCCTCATGTAGGCGGGGGGGCTGGGGGATACGTGGCTCCGATAAACTCATCTTT.

In regard to this clone: TCRdb shows a much larger clone's protein in place of this DNA's translation, and the two differ at residue 12, likely through a read error; the protein shown is translated from the DNA. V is TRDV1 and J is TRDJ1, with a tentative D call TRDD3 (5 bases). Assignment of the J gene here rests on matching the DNA to germline, because TCRdb gives none. Germline V gene lookup returns CDR1 TSWWSYY and CDR2 QGS. The V end was cut by 0 bases, the J end by 2 bases, with 25 bases between. The CDR3 contains 20 residues. DNA for the CDR3: TGTGCTCTTGGGGAACTAAATCCCAACTACTGGAGGTGGAGAACCGATAAACTCATCTTT. This translates into CALGELNPNYWRWRTDKLIF.

This clone has only a few counts. The mismatch at residue 15 between this DNA's translation and the TCRdb protein of a much larger clone likely reflects a read error; the protein shown is translated from the DNA. J is TRDJ1 and V is TRDV1; D unclear. Matching the DNA to germline supplied the J gene, which TCRdb does not give. Deletions cut 1 base from V and 3 bases from J, with 36 bases between. Per the germline V gene, CDR1 is TSWWSYY and CDR2 is QGS. The CDR3 has 23 amino acids. CDR3: CALGEPLIPRPLPYHRRPDKLIF. DNA of the CDR3: TGTGCTCTTGGGGAACCTTTGATTCCCCGTCCGTTGCCATACCACCGTCGTCCCGATAAACTCATCTTT.